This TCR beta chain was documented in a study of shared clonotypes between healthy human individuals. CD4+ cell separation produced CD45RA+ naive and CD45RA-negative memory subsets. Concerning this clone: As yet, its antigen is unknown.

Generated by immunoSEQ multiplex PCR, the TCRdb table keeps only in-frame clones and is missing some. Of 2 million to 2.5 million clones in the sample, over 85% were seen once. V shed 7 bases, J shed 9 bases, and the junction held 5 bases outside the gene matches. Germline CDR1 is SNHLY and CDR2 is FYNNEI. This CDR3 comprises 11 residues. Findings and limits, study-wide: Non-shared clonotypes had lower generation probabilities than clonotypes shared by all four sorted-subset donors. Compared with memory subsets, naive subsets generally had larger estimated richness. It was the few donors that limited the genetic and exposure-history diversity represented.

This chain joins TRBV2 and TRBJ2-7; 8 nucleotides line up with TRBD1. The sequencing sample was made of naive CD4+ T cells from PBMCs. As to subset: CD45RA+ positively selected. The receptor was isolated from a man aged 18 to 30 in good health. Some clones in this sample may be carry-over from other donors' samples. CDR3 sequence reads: CASTPGGWQYF. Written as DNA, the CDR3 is TGTGCCAGCACGCCAGGGGGCTGGCAGTACTTC.